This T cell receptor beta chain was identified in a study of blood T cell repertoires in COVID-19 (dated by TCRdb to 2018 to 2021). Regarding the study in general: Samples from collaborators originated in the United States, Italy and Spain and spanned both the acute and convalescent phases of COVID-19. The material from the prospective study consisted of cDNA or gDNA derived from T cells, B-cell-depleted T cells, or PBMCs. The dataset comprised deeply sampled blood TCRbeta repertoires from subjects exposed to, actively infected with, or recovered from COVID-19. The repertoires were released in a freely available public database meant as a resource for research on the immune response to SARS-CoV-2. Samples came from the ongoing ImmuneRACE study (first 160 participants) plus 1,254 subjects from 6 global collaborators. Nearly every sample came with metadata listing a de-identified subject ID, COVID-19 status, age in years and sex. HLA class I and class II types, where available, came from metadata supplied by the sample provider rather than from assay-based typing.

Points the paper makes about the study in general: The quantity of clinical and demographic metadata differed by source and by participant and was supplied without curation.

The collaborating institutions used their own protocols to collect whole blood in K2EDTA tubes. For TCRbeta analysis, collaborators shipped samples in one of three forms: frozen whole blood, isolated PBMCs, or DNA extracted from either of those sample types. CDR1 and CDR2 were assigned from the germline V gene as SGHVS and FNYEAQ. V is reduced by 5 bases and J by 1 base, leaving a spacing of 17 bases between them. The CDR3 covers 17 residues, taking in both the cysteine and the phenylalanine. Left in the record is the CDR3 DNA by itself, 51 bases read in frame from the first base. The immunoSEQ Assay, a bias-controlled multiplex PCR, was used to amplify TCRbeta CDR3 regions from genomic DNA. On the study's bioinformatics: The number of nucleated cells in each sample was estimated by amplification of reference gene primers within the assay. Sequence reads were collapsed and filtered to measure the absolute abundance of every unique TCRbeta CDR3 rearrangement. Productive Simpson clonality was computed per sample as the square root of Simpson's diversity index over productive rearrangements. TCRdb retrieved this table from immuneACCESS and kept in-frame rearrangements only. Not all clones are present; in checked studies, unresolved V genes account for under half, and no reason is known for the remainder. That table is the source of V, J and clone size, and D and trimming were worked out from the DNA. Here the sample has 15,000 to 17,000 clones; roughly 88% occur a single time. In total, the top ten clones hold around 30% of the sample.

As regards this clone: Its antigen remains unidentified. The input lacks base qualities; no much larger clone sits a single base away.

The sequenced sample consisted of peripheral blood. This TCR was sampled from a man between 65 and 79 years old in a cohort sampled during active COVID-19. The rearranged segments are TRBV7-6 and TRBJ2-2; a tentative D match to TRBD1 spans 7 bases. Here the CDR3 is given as CASSGPRQGGNTGELFF. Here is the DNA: TGTGCCAGCAGCGGACCGAGACAGGGAGGGAACACCGGGGAGCTGTTTTTT.